What follows describes a single T cell receptor beta chain. Its antigen is currently unknown. The data are from a study of regulatory T cells in long-lasting Graves disease. Germline CDR1 is MGHDK and CDR2 is SYGVNS. V lost 7 bases, J lost 3 bases, and 13 bases lay in between. The CDR3 covers 15 residues. Both iRepertoire HTBI primers and Arm-PCR of CDR3 regions were used to build the TCR beta libraries. TCRdb used MiXCR to reprocess the multiplex PCR reads, holding one entry per CDR3 protein. The repertoire holds under 500,000 distinct CDR3 sequences, roughly 20% seen once, with less than 25% in the top ten. Study-wide findings and caveats: Patients with persistent disease showed a bias toward TRBV28, TRBJ1-2 and TRBJ2-5. Newly diagnosed Graves' patients exceeded persistent ones in TCR diversity. Persistent patients had a count of shared public clonotypes (roughly 2,500) that exceeded that of new patients (about 870).

Documented time point: persistent/refractory GD, antithyroid drugs over 5 years with positive TRAb. Scientists built the TCR library using RNA that was extracted from PBMCs. As collected, the peripheral blood samples measured roughly 8.6 milliliters each and went into EDTA tubes. The chain recombines TRBV25-1 with TRBJ1-6; D unresolved. The specimen was peripheral blood mononuclear cells (PBMCs), collected when the disease was refractory, from a patient treated with antithyroid drugs. The TCR originated in a female donor with Graves disease. The CDR3 here is CASKRAGSYNSPLHF. The CDR3 coding sequence is TGTGCCAGCAAACGAGCCGGGAGCTATAATTCACCCCTCCACTTT.